This T cell receptor (beta chain) emerged from a study of T cell responses to AZD1222 COVID-19 vaccine. The protocol was immunoSEQ multiplex PCR, while the TCRdb copy is restricted to in-frame clones and leaves out a portion. The table has about 100,000 clones, around 87% seen once. Germline V gives CDR1 SGDLS, CDR2 YYNGEE. The CDR3 runs to 14 residues. Trimming removed 4 bases from V and 4 bases from J, with 14 bases in between. About this clone itself: The antigen remains unidentified.

Overall study results and limits: Seropositive at baseline were only a handful of AZD1222 recipients. Regions 160-218 and 743-854 dominated among vaccine-associated CD4 TCRs spanning spike.

The sample was peripheral blood, taken on day 0 of MenACWY control vaccination. The origin of this receptor is an adult in good health. The chain uses TRBV9 and TRBJ2-5; D is unresolved. CDR3 DNA sequence: TGTGCCAGCAGCACGACCTCAGGAACAGAGACCCAGTACTTC. Translation: CASSTTSGTETQYF. Full variable domain (rest looked up from reference TRBV9 and TRBJ2-5): DSGVTQTPKHLITATGQRVTLRCSPRSGDLSVYWYQQSLDQGLQFLIQYYNGEERAKGNILERFSAQQFPDLHSELNLSSLELGDSALYFCASSTTSGTETQYFGPGTRLLVL.